The 2 T cell receptor beta chains given below trace back to one sample, sequenced in a study of human T cells and chemical hapten exposure. TCRdb called the RACE reads again in MiXCR, with one record for every CDR3 protein. The sample lists around 180,000 distinct CDR3 sequences, more than 25% occurring once. Time point meaning: pre-sensitization, week 0. Specified treatment: therapeutic diphenylcyclopropenone sensitization with weekly scalp DPC. Sequences were derived from whole blood, sampled in connection with sensitization to the hapten diphenylcyclopropenone (DPC). These receptors all stem from a woman under 40 with alopecia areata. Some clones in this sample may be carry-over from other donors' samples.

This clonotype showed up just a few times. The chain joins TRBV11-1 to TRBJ2-5, with 7 bases fitting TRBD1. The CDR3 contains 14 residues. After removal of 3 bases from V and 4 bases from J, the junction contained 5 bases not matched to a gene. Germline V gives CDR1 SGHAT, CDR2 FQDESV (reference sequence). The CDR3 region is CASSLGQTGETQYF. In DNA, the CDR3 is TGTGCCAGCAGCTTGGGACAGACGGGAGAGACCCAGTACTTC.

The chain joins TRBV2 to TRBJ1-4; D is undetermined. V was trimmed by 3 bases and J by 0 bases, leaving 14 bases between them. CDR1 and CDR2 from the germline V gene are SNHLY and FYNNEI. This CDR3 is built from 17 residues. CDR3 sequence reads: CASSDLAHATTNEKLFF. In nucleotides, the CDR3 is TGTGCCAGCAGTGACCTTGCGCATGCAACAACTAATGAAAAACTGTTTTTT.